This TCR beta chain was sequenced in a study of T cell changes during pregnancy in multiple sclerosis. CDR1 is MNHEY and CDR2 is SVGAGI in the germline V gene. With 7 bases removed from V and 4 bases from J, the gap between germline ends came to 17 bases. This CDR3 comprises 14 residues. The protocol was immunoSEQ multiplex PCR, while the TCRdb copy is restricted to in-frame clones and leaves out a portion. Among about 47,000 clones listed, approximately 92% were seen once. V gene TRBV6-5 combines with J gene TRBJ2-7; D might be TRBD2 (5 bases). The TCR sequence derives from a female donor with multiple sclerosis, enrolled in a pregnancy study. Sequenced material: CD8+ T cells from peripheral blood mononuclear cells, taken in the second trimester of pregnancy. CDR3 sequence reads: CASTPSPGGYEQYF. As DNA, the CDR3 is TGTGCCAGCACACCCTCACCGGGCGGGTACGAGCAGTACTTC.